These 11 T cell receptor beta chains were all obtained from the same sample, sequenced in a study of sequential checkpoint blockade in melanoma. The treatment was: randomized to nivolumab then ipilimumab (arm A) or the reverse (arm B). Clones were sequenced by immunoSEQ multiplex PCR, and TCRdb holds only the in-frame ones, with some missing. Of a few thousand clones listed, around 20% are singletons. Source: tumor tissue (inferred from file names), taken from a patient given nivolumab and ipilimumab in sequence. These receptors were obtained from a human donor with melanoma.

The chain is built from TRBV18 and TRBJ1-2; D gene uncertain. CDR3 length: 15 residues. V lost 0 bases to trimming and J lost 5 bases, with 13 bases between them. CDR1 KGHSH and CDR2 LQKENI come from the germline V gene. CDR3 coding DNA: TGTGCCAGCTCACCACCGGCAGCCCGCGGATATGGCTACACCTTC. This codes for CASSPPAARGYGYTF.

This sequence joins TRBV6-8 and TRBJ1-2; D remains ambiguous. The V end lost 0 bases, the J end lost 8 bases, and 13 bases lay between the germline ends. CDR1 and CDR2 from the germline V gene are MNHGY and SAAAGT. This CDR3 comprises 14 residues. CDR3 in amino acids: CASSYSVDYGGYTF. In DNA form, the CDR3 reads TGTGCCAGCAGTTACTCCGTGGACTACGGCGGCTACACCTTC.

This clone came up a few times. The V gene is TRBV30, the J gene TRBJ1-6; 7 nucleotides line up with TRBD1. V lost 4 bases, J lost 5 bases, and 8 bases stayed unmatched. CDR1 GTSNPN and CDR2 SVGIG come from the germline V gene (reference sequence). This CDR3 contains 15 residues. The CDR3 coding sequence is TGTGCCTGGAAAAGGCCCGACAGGGATAATTCACCCCTCCACTTT. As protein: CAWKRPDRDNSPLHF.

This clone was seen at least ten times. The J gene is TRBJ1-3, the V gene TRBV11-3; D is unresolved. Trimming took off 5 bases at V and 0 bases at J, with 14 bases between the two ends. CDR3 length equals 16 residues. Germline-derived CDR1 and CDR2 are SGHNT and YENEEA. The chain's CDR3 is CASSQGPWSSGNTIYF. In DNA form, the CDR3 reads TGTGCCAGCAGCCAAGGACCGTGGAGCTCTGGAAACACCATATATTTT.

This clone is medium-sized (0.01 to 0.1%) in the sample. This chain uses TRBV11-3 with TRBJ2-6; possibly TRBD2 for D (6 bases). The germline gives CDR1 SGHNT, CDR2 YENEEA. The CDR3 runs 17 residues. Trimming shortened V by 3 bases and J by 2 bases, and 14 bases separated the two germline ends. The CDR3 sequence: CASSLRAGNPGANVLTF. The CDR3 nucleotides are TGTGCCAGCAGCTTGCGGGCGGGGAATCCTGGGGCCAACGTCCTGACTTTC.

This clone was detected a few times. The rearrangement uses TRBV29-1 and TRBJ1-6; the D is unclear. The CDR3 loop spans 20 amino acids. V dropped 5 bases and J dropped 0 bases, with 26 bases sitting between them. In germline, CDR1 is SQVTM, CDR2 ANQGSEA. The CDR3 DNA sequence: TGCAGCGTTCCTATCGGCCGGGAAAATGGGGTAAGCTCCTATAATTCACCCCTCCACTTT. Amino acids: CSVPIGRENGVSSYNSPLHF.

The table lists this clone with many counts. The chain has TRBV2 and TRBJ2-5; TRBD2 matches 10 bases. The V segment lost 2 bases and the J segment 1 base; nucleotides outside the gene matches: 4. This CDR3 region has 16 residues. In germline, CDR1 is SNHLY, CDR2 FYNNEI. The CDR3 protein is CASSERLAGVQETQYF. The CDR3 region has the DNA TGTGCCAGCAGTGAAAGGCTAGCGGGGGTCCAAGAGACCCAGTACTTC. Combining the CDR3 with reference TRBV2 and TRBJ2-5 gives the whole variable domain EPEVTQTPSHQVTQMGQEVILRCVPISNHLYFYWYRQILGQKVEFLVSFYNNEISEKSEIFDDQFSVERPDGSNFTLKIRSTKLEDSAMYFCASSERLAGVQETQYFGPGTRLLVL.

CDR3 nucleotides: TGTGCCAGCAGGGGCACAGGGAAAGGTTCAGATACGCAGTATTTT. The encoded protein is CASRGTGKGSDTQYF. The rearrangement uses TRBV28 and TRBJ2-3, with TRBD1 as a possible D gene (6 bases). CDR1 is MDHEN and CDR2 is SYDVKM in the germline V gene. The V gene lost 6 bases and the J gene lost 4 bases, with 17 bases spanning the gap. The CDR3 has 15 amino acids.

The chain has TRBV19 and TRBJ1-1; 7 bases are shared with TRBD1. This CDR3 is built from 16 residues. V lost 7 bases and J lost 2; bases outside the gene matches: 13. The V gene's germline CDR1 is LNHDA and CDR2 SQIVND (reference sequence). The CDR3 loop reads CASISEKRDSNTEAFF. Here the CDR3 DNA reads TGTGCCAGTATTTCGGAGAAACGGGACAGTAACACTGAAGCTTTCTTT.

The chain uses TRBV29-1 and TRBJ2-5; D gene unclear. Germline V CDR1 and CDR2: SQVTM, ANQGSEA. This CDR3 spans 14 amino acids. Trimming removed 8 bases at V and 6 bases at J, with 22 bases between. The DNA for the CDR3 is TGCAGCACAAGCCCCTGGGTGGGAACGAAGACCCAGTACTTC. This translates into CSTSPWVGTKTQYF.

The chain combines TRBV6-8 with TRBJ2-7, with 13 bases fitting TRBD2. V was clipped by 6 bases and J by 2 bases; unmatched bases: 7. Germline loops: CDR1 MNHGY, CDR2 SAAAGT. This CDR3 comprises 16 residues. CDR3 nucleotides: TGTGCCAGCAGAAAACGCGGGACTAGCGGGACCTACGAGCAGTACTTC. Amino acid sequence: CASRKRGTSGTYEQYF.